This paragraph reports one T cell receptor beta chain. The data stem from a study of control samples from healthy donors and cancer patients. Clones were read by immunoSEQ multiplex PCR, and TCRdb kept only the in-frame ones, dropping some. The sample contains 60,000 to 75,000 clones, 65% to 85% of which appear only once. This CDR3 has 18 amino acids. Losses at the gene ends were 4 bases for V and 7 bases for J; bases not matched to a gene: 12. CDR1 and CDR2 from the germline V gene are LGHDT and YNNKEL (reference sequence). The genes are TRBV3-1 (or the pseudogene TRBV3-2) and TRBJ2-2; 13 bases are shared with TRBD2. The clonotype was recovered from a man in his 60s in good health. Source material: blood. The CDR3 region is CASSPRTSGSTFGGELFF. The CDR3 bases are TGTGCCAGCAGCCCAAGGACTAGCGGGAGCACTTTTGGCGGGGAGCTGTTTTTT.